This T cell receptor beta chain was profiled in a study of regulatory T cells in long-lasting Graves disease (dated by TCRdb to the early 2020s). Study-level background: To count as having persistent Graves' disease, a patient had to have received antithyroid drug treatment for over 5 years with TSH receptor autoantibodies remaining persistently positive. Patients with persistent Graves' disease were compared with patients with newly diagnosed Graves' disease using TCR sequencing and RNA sequencing of peripheral blood. The study was conducted in China and was registered as a clinical trial. A total of about 35 samples underwent TCR sequencing, from around 13 patients with persistent Graves' disease and approximately 20 patients with newly diagnosed Graves' disease. On average, persistent Graves' disease patients in the clinical cohort had been on antithyroid drugs for approximately ten years. Study-wide findings and limitations: Persistent Graves' disease patients showed lower TCR Shannon entropy and fewer highly expanded clones than newly diagnosed patients, suggesting clonal expansion. Preferential use of TRBV28, TRBJ1-2 and TRBJ2-5 was observed in persistent disease, whereas TRBV20-1 and TRBJ2-1 were favored in newly diagnosed disease. Because the primary lesion, thyroid tissue, could not be accessed, the study looked at peripheral blood alone. Sequencing and analysis were restricted to the TCR beta chain. As a limitation, the authors acknowledged that the small sample size may reduce accuracy. Persistent patients shared more public clonotypes among themselves (2,741) than newly diagnosed patients did (approximately 970).

This specimen's time point label, interpreted: persistent/refractory GD, antithyroid drugs over 5 years with positive TRAb. For both TCR sequencing and RNA sequencing, RNA was extracted from PBMCs in TRIzol. Graves' disease was diagnosed according to American Thyroid Association guidelines. Patients for the study were recruited at an endocrinology department in Xi'an, China. From each patient, approximately 9.9 milliliters of peripheral blood was collected into an EDTA anticoagulant tube. PBMCs were isolated by Ficoll Paque Plus density gradient separation without further T cell sorting. An Agilent 2100 Bioanalyzer and agarose gel were used to check RNA quality, and a NanoDrop 2000 was used to measure RNA concentration. Library method: multiplex PCR. Sequencing was carried out with an Illumina HiSeq 4000. CDR3 regions were amplified by Arm-PCR with iRepertoire HTBI primers to construct TCR beta libraries. Gel purification was performed on PCR products prior to sequencing. As for the authors' bioinformatics: Gene usage analysis of CDR3 amino acid clonotypes relied on the roughly 67 TRBV and 15 or so TRBJ segments identified across samples. COPE and FqMerger were used to merge filtered high-quality paired reads into contigs. BLAST was used to align contigs to IMGT TRBV, TRBD and TRBJ reference genes, and CDR3 was defined according to IMGT. Clonotypes above 0.1% frequency were classified as highly expanded clones. Shannon entropy was used to measure repertoire diversity, and the Gini coefficient was used to measure V-J evenness. A clonotype found in more than one individual was treated as public. TCRdb's own reprocessing of the public reads used fastp at Q25 and MiXCR and kept productive beta chains. Every distinct CDR3 protein forms one entry, paired with its most common genes and DNA. TCRdb assigned the V and J calls; the authors' analysis was not used. This sample lists around 300,000 distinct CDR3 sequences; more than 20% were detected once. The top ten hold around 50% of the sample.

V was cut back by 2 bases and J by 3 bases, leaving a gap of 17 bases between them. The CDR3 holds 16 amino acids from the cysteine to the phenylalanine. Only the CDR3 DNA is retained, 48 bases long and in frame from the first base. CDR1 SGHTA and CDR2 FQGNSA were looked up in the germline V gene. In its sample, this clonotype was seen a few times. The antigen it binds to is not known. Base qualities are not at hand, and no much larger clone is one base apart. This sequence was found in a female donor with Graves disease. Sequencing was performed on peripheral blood mononuclear cells (PBMCs), taken when the disease was refractory, from a patient treated with antithyroid drugs. Recombination connected TRBV7-2 to TRBJ2-7; no D gene is confidently identified. The nucleotides read TGTGCCAGCAGCTTAACGGTAACGGTACCAAACTACGAGCAGTACTTC. Its protein reads: CASSLTVTVPNYEQYF.